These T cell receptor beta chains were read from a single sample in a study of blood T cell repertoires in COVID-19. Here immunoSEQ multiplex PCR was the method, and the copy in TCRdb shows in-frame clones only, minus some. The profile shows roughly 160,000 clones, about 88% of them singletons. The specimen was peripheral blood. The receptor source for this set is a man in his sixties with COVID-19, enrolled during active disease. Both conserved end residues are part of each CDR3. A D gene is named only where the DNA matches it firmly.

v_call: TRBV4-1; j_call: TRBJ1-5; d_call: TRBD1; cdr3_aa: CASSQAGTGRQPQHF
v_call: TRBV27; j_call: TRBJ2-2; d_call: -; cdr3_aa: CASSFWLTGELFF
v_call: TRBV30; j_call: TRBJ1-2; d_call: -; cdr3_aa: CAWSISTGRTVYTF
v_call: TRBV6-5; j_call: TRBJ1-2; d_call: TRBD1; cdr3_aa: CASSGQSERGYTF
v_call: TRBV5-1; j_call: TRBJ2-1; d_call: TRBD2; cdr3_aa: CASSLGLAGTGSYNEQFF
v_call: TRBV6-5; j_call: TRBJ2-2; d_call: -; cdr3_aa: CASSYYRATGELFF
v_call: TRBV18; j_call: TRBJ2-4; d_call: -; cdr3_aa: CASSPQGHGNIQYF
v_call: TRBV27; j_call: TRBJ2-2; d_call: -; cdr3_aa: CASSQMTVNTGELFF
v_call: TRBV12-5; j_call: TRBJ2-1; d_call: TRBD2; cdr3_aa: CASGLGSAGAGGGNEQFF
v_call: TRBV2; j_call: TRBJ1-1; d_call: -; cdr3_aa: CASLMTQNTEAFF
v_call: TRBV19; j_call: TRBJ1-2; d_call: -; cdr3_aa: CASSITWPATGGYTF
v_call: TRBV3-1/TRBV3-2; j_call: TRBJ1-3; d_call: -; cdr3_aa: CASSQDFYSGNTIYF
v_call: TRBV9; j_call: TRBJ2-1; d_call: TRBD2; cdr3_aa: CASSVRPGGGNNEQFF
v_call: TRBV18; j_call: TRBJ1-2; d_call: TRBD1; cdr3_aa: CASSPGTEFYYGYTF
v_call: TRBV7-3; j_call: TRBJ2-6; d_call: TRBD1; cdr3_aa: CASSPGQGARSGANVLTF
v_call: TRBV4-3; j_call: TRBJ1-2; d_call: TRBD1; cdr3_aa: CASSQVQGGGPANYGYTF